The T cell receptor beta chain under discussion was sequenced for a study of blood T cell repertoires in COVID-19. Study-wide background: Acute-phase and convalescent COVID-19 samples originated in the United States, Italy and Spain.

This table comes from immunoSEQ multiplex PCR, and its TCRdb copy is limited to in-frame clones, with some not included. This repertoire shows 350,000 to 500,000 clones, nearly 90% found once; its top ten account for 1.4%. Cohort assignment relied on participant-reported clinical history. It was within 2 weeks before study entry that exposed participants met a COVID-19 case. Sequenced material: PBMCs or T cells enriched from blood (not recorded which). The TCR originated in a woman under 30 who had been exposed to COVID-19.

The CDR3 spells CASSWGGGNYGYTF. Written as DNA, the CDR3 is TGTGCCAGCAGTTGGGGGGGTGGTAACTATGGCTACACCTTC. The V and J genes are TRBV28 and TRBJ1-2; the D gene is possibly TRBD1 (5 bases). The V gene lost 4 bases and the J gene lost 1 base, with 10 bases spanning the gap. The germline gives CDR1 MDHEN, CDR2 SYDVKM. The CDR3 is 14 residues long.